Listed here is a single T cell receptor beta chain. This sample stems from a study of blood T cell repertoires in COVID-19. The wider study: The United States, Italy and Spain supplied acute and convalescent COVID-19 samples. Sources were T cells, B-cell-depleted T cells, or PBMCs; the material itself was cDNA or gDNA.

The CDR3 sequence is 13 residues long. The J segment lost 4 bases and the V segment lost 6 bases, leaving 4 bases of the junction unmatched. Germline values: CDR1 LNHDA, CDR2 SQIVND (reference sequence). As originally analysed: Amplified reference gene primers provided the basis for estimating nucleated cell counts. The protocol was immunoSEQ multiplex PCR, while the TCRdb copy is restricted to in-frame clones and leaves out a portion. V, J and clone size are taken as reported in that table, and D and trimming were inferred from the DNA itself. There are roughly 200,000 clones in the sample; 78% occur only once, and approximately 2.9% lies in the top ten.

The chain joins TRBV19 to TRBJ1-1, with TRBD1 matching over 8 bases. Source material: peripheral blood. The receptor was isolated from an elderly woman with active or convalescent COVID-19. The CDR3 sequence is CASSQQGGTEAFF. The CDR3 DNA sequence: TGTGCCAGTAGCCAACAGGGGGGCACTGAAGCTTTCTTT.